This is a list of T cell receptor beta chains from one sample in a study of T cell responses to AZD1222 COVID-19 vaccine. Sequencing used immunoSEQ multiplex PCR; TCRdb keeps in-frame clones, though not all of them. Of tens of thousands of clones listed, about 91% are singletons. The sample in question was peripheral blood, obtained 28 days after the second AZD1222 dose. These TCRs come from an adult who received the AZD1222 COVID-19 vaccine. Each CDR3 is given with its conserved first and last residue. The D gene is left open where the match is weak. Some rows have no size entry. The others give once, few or many, or a class for an expanded clone.

V gene	D gene	J gene	clone size	CDR3 length	CDR3 DNA	CDR3 protein
TRBV5-1	-	TRBJ1-4	-	14	TGCGCCAGCAGCTTGGGACGGCTTGAGGAAAAACTGTTTTTT	CASSLGRLEEKLFF
TRBV7-2	-	TRBJ2-3	-	12	TGTGCCAGCAGCGCCTACACAGATACGCAGTATTTT	CASSAYTDTQYF
TRBV12-5	-	TRBJ2-3	-	13	TGTGCTAGTGGTTTGGGGAGGGCAGATACGCAGTATTTT	CASGLGRADTQYF
TRBV27	-	TRBJ1-4	-	15	TGTGCCAGCAGTTTTGGAGGTGCAACTAATGAAAAACTGTTTTTT	CASSFGGATNEKLFF
TRBV9	TRBD1	TRBJ2-5	-	14	TGTGCCAGCAGCTCCAACAGGGGGCTGGAGACCCAGTACTTC	CASSSNRGLETQYF
TRBV28	-	TRBJ1-2	-	12	TGTGCCAGCGGGCGTCCTAACTATGGCTACACCTTC	CASGRPNYGYTF
TRBV12-3/TRBV12-4	-	TRBJ2-7	-	13	TGTGCCAGCAGTTTAGCGAGGGTTAACGAGCAGTACTTC	CASSLARVNEQYF
TRBV28	-	TRBJ1-6	-	15	TGTGCCAGCCAACCGTGGGGTCCGCTCATTTCACCCCTCCACTTT	CASQPWGPLISPLHF
TRBV19	TRBD1	TRBJ1-4	-	14	TGTGCCACTTGCCAAAGGGGGCGAAATGAAAAACTGTTTTTT	CATCQRGRNEKLFF
TRBV5-1	-	TRBJ1-6	-	16	TGCGCCAGCAGCCCAGGTTCTCCCGGCCGAAATTCACCCCTCCACTTT	CASSPGSPGRNSPLHF
TRBV10-3	TRBD1	TRBJ2-2	-	16	TGTGCCATCAGTGAGACAGGGGGCGCGATTACCGGGGAGCTGTTTTTT	CAISETGGAITGELFF
TRBV24-1	-	TRBJ1-5	once	13	TGTGCCACCAGTGCAACAGTTAATCAGCCCCAGCATTTT	CATSATVNQPQHF
TRBV12-3/TRBV12-4	-	TRBJ2-2	once	13	TGTGCCAGCAGTTTACTACGACCCGGGGAGCTGTTTTTT	CASSLLRPGELFF
TRBV5-4	-	TRBJ2-7	-	14	TGTGCCAGCAGCTTTCCGGACGGTTCCTACGAGCAGTACTTC	CASSFPDGSYEQYF
TRBV3-1/TRBV3-2	-	TRBJ2-7	-	12	TGTGCCAGCAGCCAATTACGGCAGGAGCAGTACTTC	CASSQLRQEQYF
TRBV2	TRBD1	TRBJ2-7	once	14	TGTGCCATCAGTTGGGGACAGACAGTTTACGAGCAGTACTTC	CAISWGQTVYEQYF
TRBV19	-	TRBJ1-1	-	13	TGTGCCAGTAGTGACAGATTGAACACTGAAGCTTTCTTT	CASSDRLNTEAFF
TRBV7-9	TRBD1	TRBJ2-7	-	15	TGTGCCAGCAGCGCCAGGGACAGGAGCTCCTACGAGCAGTACTTC	CASSARDRSSYEQYF
TRBV7-9	-	TRBJ2-2	few	15	TGTGCCAGCAGCTTAGCGGCGCAGGCATCCGGGGAGCTGTTTTTT	CASSLAAQASGELFF
TRBV5-4	-	TRBJ2-7	-	15	TGTGCCAGCAGCCCCCGGGGTGGATTTACCTACGAGCAGTACTTC	CASSPRGGFTYEQYF
TRBV6-2/TRBV6-3	TRBD1	TRBJ2-1	-	14	TGTGCCAGCAGCACCGGGACAGGGGGCAATGAGCAGTTCTTC	CASSTGTGGNEQFF
TRBV5-1	-	TRBJ2-1	-	14	TGCGCCAGCAGCACAGGTCTCTCCTACAATGAGCAGTTCTTC	CASSTGLSYNEQFF
TRBV28	-	TRBJ1-2	-	14	TGTGCCAGCAGTTTACGACCTCAAGGGTACGGCTACACCTTC	CASSLRPQGYGYTF
TRBV7-9	TRBD1	TRBJ2-5	-	17	TGTGCCAGCAGCTTAGTAGGACAGGGACCCTTAGAGGAGACCCAGTACTTC	CASSLVGQGPLEETQYF
TRBV6-5	-	TRBJ1-2	-	11	TGTGCCAGCAGTAACCACTATGGCTACACCTTC	CASSNHYGYTF
TRBV2	-	TRBJ2-1	-	13	TGTGCCAGCAGACAAGGCCTAGCCACTGAGCAGTTCTTC	CASRQGLATEQFF
TRBV18	TRBD1	TRBJ1-3	few	13	TGTGCCAGCTCACCTAACAGGGGGACTGCCATATATTTT	CASSPNRGTAIYF
TRBV7-9	-	TRBJ1-2	-	15	TGTGCCAGCAGGGACGACGGAGGCGAGCACCTTGGCTACACCTTC	CASRDDGGEHLGYTF
TRBV11-2	TRBD1	TRBJ2-3	-	16	TGTGCCAGCAGCCTTCTGACAGGGCCGGGGACAGATACGCAGTATTTT	CASSLLTGPGTDTQYF
TRBV6-4	-	TRBJ1-5	once	14	TGTGCCAGCAGTGAGTTATTTCAAAATCAGCCCCAGCATTTT	CASSELFQNQPQHF
TRBV18	TRBD1	TRBJ1-4	-	15	TGTGCCAGCTCAGTGACAGGGGCGACTAATGAAAAACTGTTTTTT	CASSVTGATNEKLFF
TRBV4-1	-	TRBJ1-1	-	16	TGCGCCTGCCCAACTCTCGGCCGGGAGGGAAACACTGAAGCTTTCTTT	CACPTLGREGNTEAFF
TRBV5-1	TRBD1	TRBJ2-1	-	16	TGCGCCAGCAGCTTGGCCCGGGACAGGGCCTCCAATGAGCAGTTCTTC	CASSLARDRASNEQFF
TRBV11-2	-	TRBJ1-1	-	16	TGTGCCAGCAGCTTAGGAACGGCAGGGCTTCAAGGTTCAGCTTTCTTT	CASSLGTAGLQGSAFF
TRBV9	TRBD1	TRBJ2-6	-	16	TGTGCCAGCAGCGCATCACAGGGGGCTGGGGCCAACGTCCTGACTTTC	CASSASQGAGANVLTF
TRBV7-2	TRBD1	TRBJ2-3	-	15	TGTGCCAGCAGCCCGCAGACAGGGTACACAGATACGCAGTATTTT	CASSPQTGYTDTQYF
TRBV5-1	-	TRBJ2-1	-	14	TGCGCCAGCAGCTCCAGAGGGGGCTACAATGAGCAGTTCTTC	CASSSRGGYNEQFF
TRBV6-5	TRBD2	TRBJ2-1	-	15	TGTGCCAGCAGTTTCAGCGGGAGGGCCTACAATGAGCAGTTCTTC	CASSFSGRAYNEQFF
TRBV14	-	TRBJ2-5	-	14	TGTGCCAGCAGCCAACCTCGGGGGCAAGAGACCCAGTACTTC	CASSQPRGQETQYF
TRBV29-1	-	TRBJ2-1	-	14	TGCAGCGGGGAGGGGACAGAGATCTACAATGAGCAGTTCTTC	CSGEGTEIYNEQFF
TRBV18	-	TRBJ2-1	-	15	TGTGCCAGCTCACCACCCCCCGGGGTCTACAATGAGCAGTTCTTC	CASSPPPGVYNEQFF
TRBV19	TRBD1	TRBJ1-5	-	16	TGTGCCAGTAGTGCCCGGGACAGGGGAATGGGTCAGCCCCAGCATTTT	CASSARDRGMGQPQHF
TRBV11-3	TRBD1	TRBJ2-7	-	14	TGTGTCAGCAGCCGCTCGGGACAGGCCTACGAGCAGTACTTC	CVSSRSGQAYEQYF
TRBV7-9	-	TRBJ1-5	-	15	TGTGCCAGCAGCTTATGGGCAGGGGGCAATCAGCCCCAGCATTTT	CASSLWAGGNQPQHF
TRBV5-4	-	TRBJ2-6	once	15	TGTGCCAGCAGCTTGGAACCTTCTGGGGCCAACGTCCTGACTTTC	CASSLEPSGANVLTF